This T cell receptor (beta chain) was captured in a study of cytomegalovirus exposure and HLA in healthy donors. Germline V gene lookup returns CDR1 MNHEY and CDR2 SMNVEV (reference sequence). The CDR3 sequence is 13 residues long. V lost 6 bases and J lost 8, with 16 bases in between. PCR employed 60 Vbeta and 13 Jbeta primers. Here immunoSEQ multiplex PCR was the method, and the copy in TCRdb shows in-frame clones only, minus some. In the table there are about 150,000 clones, 55% to 80% of which are singletons. The sample taken for sequencing was PBMCs. The chain is built from TRBV27 and TRBJ1-2; possibly TRBD1 for D (6 bases). The origin of this receptor is a woman in her thirties or forties in good health and CMV-seronegative. CDR3 in DNA: TGTGCCAGCAGAAGAACAGGGCTTGGGGGCTACACCTTC. This gives the protein CASRRTGLGGYTF.